Listed here are 17 T cell receptor beta chains from one sample, sequenced in a study of glioma-infiltrating T cells. Amplification of TCR alpha and beta CDR3 regions from RNA used iRepertoire nested multiplex PCR. TCRdb passed the multiplex PCR reads through MiXCR, listing each CDR3 protein once. Here the sample spans 95,000 to 110,000 distinct CDR3 sequences, about 30% being singletons. Sequencing was performed on glioma tissue, nonneoplastic brain tissue, or PBMCs (not recorded which). The receptors originated from a human donor with low-grade glioma or glioblastoma, undergoing nonglioma brain surgery, or in good health (not recorded which).

This clonotype has a handful of counts. This may be a read error: a much more frequent sequence differs by one nucleotide. The J gene is TRBJ2-1, the V gene TRBV3-1; D ambiguous. This CDR3 region has 11 residues. Germline CDR1 is LGHDT and CDR2 is YNNKEL (reference sequence). The DNA for the CDR3 is TGTGCCAGCAGCCAGTACCTTGAGCAGCTCTTC. This sequence encodes CASSQYLEQLF.

The chain uses TRBV19 and TRBJ2-4; the D is unclear. V was shortened by 3 bases and J by 9 bases, with 12 bases between the two germline ends. In germline, CDR1 is LNHDA, CDR2 SQIVND (reference sequence). The CDR3 consists of 13 residues. CDR3 loop: CASSIDYGVIQYF. The CDR3 DNA follows: TGTGCCAGTAGTATCGATTACGGAGTCATTCAGTACTTC.

This clonotype appeared many times. The chain joins TRBV6-1 to TRBJ2-5; possibly TRBD2 for D (5 bases). Germline CDR1 reads MNHNS; CDR2 reads SASEGT. The CDR3 is made up of 14 amino acids. V lost 5 bases and J 2 bases, leaving 12 bases between the germline ends. The CDR3 protein is CASSYDYTQETQYF. For the CDR3, the DNA is TGTGCCAGCAGTTATGACTACACTCAAGAGACCCAGTACTTC.

This clonotype appeared many times. V usage is TRBV15 and J usage is TRBJ2-4; D unclear. CDR1 LNHNV and CDR2 YYDKDF come from the germline V gene (reference sequence). V was shortened by 0 bases and J by 6 bases, with 9 bases between the two germline ends. The CDR3 sequence is 14 residues long. The CDR3 protein is CATSRDQSGNIQYF. CDR3 nucleotide sequence: TGTGCCACCAGCAGAGATCAGAGTGGAAACATTCAGTACTTC.

This clonotype was picked up many times. This sequence joins TRBV28 and TRBJ2-2; 13 bases are a match to TRBD2. The CDR3 is 16 amino acids. J gave up 7 bases and V 3 bases, and 5 bases lay outside the gene matches. CDR1 is MDHEN and CDR2 is SYDVKM in the germline V gene. The CDR3, as DNA: TGTGCCAGCAGTTTGGGACTAGCGGGGAAGGGCGGGGAGCTGTTTTTT. This translates into CASSLGLAGKGGELFF.

With regard to this clonotype: This clone may be a read error of a much larger clone one base away. The V and J genes are TRBV12-3 or TRBV12-4 and TRBJ2-7; D remains unclear. The germline V and J ends were trimmed by 6 bases and 7 bases, with 7 bases remaining between them. This CDR3 is built from 10 residues. This chain's CDR3 is CASSFNEQYF. In DNA, the CDR3 is TGTGCCAGCAGCTTCAATGAGCAGTACTTC.

This clonotype was counted at least ten times. V gene TRBV25-1 combines with J gene TRBJ1-2; D perhaps matches TRBD1 (5 bases). This CDR3 spans 15 amino acids. V was clipped by 6 bases and J by 2 bases, with 16 bases between them. Germline loops: CDR1 MGHDK, CDR2 SYGVNS. This CDR3 is CASSPHRGENYGYTF. Written as DNA, the CDR3 is TGTGCCAGCAGCCCCCACCGGGGGGAGAACTATGGCTACACCTTC.

The rearrangement links TRBV2 to TRBJ2-2; D remains unclear. The V gene lost 8 bases and the J gene lost 7 bases, with 11 bases spanning the gap. CDR1 and CDR2 (germline): SNHLY, FYNNEI. The CDR3 is made up of 12 amino acids. CDR3 nucleotides: TGTGCCAGCTCGGACCGGCGCGGGGAGCTGTTTTTT. This sequence encodes CASSDRRGELFF.

This clonotype was observed a few times. V is TRBV3-1 and J is TRBJ2-3, with D unclear. The CDR3 is 14 residues long. Germline V gives CDR1 LGHDT, CDR2 YNNKEL (reference sequence). V lost 2 bases, J lost 3 bases, and 9 bases lay in between. CDR3 in DNA: TGTGCCAGCAGCCAATCTGTGCCTACAGATACGCAGTATTTT. Translation: CASSQSVPTDTQYF.

The rearrangement links TRBV7-3 to TRBJ2-7; D unclear. Germline V gene sequence: CDR1 SGHTA, CDR2 FQGTGA. CDR3 length: 13 amino acids. Trimming took 2 bases from V and 1 from J, leaving 6 bases between them. CDR3 sequence (DNA): TGTGCCAGCAGCTTAGGGGTTTCCTACGAGCAGTACTTC. Protein product: CASSLGVSYEQYF. Combining the CDR3 with reference TRBV7-3 and TRBJ2-7 gives the whole variable domain GAGVSQTPSNKVTEKGKYVELRCDPISGHTALYWYRQSLGQGPEFLIYFQGTGAADDSGLPNDRFFAVRPEGSVSTLKIQRTERGDSAVYLCASSLGVSYEQYFGPGTRLTVT.

This clonotype was detected only a few times. The V call is TRBV10-3, the J call TRBJ2-1, with D possibly TRBD2 on 6 matching bases. Germline CDR1 reads ENHRY; CDR2 reads SYGVKD. V lost 4 bases, J lost 3 bases, and 16 bases lay in between. The CDR3 runs 16 residues. CDR3 residues: CAISAVGGTYYNEQFF. Written as DNA, the CDR3 is TGTGCCATCAGTGCCGTCGGCGGGACCTACTACAATGAGCAGTTCTTC.

For this clonotype: With a much larger clone just one base away, this may be a read error. The rearrangement uses TRBV20-1 and TRBJ1-1; a possible D gene is TRBD1 (6 bases). Trimming shortened V by 5 bases and J by 2 bases, and 15 bases separated the two germline ends. The CDR3 is 14 amino acids. In germline, CDR1 is DFQATT, CDR2 SNEGSKA (reference sequence). The CDR3 protein is CSAGPTGINTEAFF. CDR3 DNA: TGCAGTGCTGGACCGACAGGAATTAACACTGAAGCTTTCTTT.

As for this clonotype: This may arise from a read error, as a much more abundant clone is one base away. The genes are TRBV27 and TRBJ1-1; D is undetermined. With 0 bases removed from V and 3 bases from J, the gap between germline ends came to 14 bases. This CDR3 has 16 residues. Germline loops: CDR1 MNHEY, CDR2 SMNVEV (reference sequence). CDR3 coding DNA: TGTGCCAGCAGTTTATCCCCGGGCCTACTCCACACTGAAGCTTTCTTT. Translating it yields CASSLSPGLLHTEAFF.

This clonotype was detected only a few times. The chain combines TRBV19 with TRBJ1-2, with 7 bases identical to TRBD1. The CDR3 extends over 14 amino acids. V lost 9 bases, J lost 3 bases, and 10 bases stayed unmatched. The V gene's germline CDR1 is LNHDA and CDR2 SQIVND (reference sequence). CDR3 sequence reads: CASTNDRVDYGYTF. The CDR3 nucleotides are TGTGCCAGCACCAATGACAGGGTGGACTATGGCTACACCTTC.

This chain joins TRBV4-3 and TRBJ2-5, with 9 bases that match TRBD1. V was pared by 0 bases and J by 7 bases, with 15 bases of the junction left unmatched. The CDR3 runs to 18 residues. Germline CDR1 and CDR2: LGHNA and YSLEER. The CDR3 nucleotides are TGCGCCAGCAGCCAAGATACCTACAGGGGGCTCTCTTTTGGGACCCAGTACTTC. Translating it yields CASSQDTYRGLSFGTQYF.

This chain joins TRBV5-8 and TRBJ1-5; D unresolved. CDR3 length equals 15 residues. Germline CDR1 is SGHTS and CDR2 is YDEGEE. V lost 6 bases and J lost 2, with 15 bases in between. This CDR3 reads CASTTGPTGNQPQHF. The CDR3 nucleotides are TGTGCCAGCACCACGGGCCCAACCGGCAATCAGCCCCAGCATTTT.

The chain employs TRBV7-2 and TRBJ1-3; D uncertain. Germline V lookup: CDR1 SGHTA, CDR2 FQGNSA. CDR3 length: 14 amino acids. Trimming removed 1 base from V and 9 bases from J, with 13 bases in between. CDR3 residues: CASSLGLDPATIYF. The CDR3 DNA sequence: TGTGCCAGCAGCTTAGGTCTGGACCCAGCCACCATATATTTT.